These 27 T cell receptor beta chains came from one sample sequenced in a study of response to subunit inactivated influenza vaccine. Via MiXCR, TCRdb re-called the RT-PCR reads, giving one row per CDR3 protein. The table has 500,000 to 550,000 distinct CDR3 sequences, under 25% seen once; the top ten hold 2.5% to 3.5%. The sample was also linked to a second study, of T cells expressing NK-cell markers. According to that study: 5'RACE template switching with UMIs generated TCR beta cDNA.

The starting material was CD4+ T cells sorted from PBMCs, obtained roughly 12 days after vaccination. The receptors were sampled from a man in his forties or fifties who received an inactivated influenza vaccine.

The chain links TRBV7-2 to TRBJ1-4; the D is unclear. The germline V and J ends were trimmed by 5 bases and 5 bases, with 9 bases remaining between them. CDR3 length: 13 amino acids. Germline V lookup: CDR1 SGHTA, CDR2 FQGNSA. Written as DNA, the CDR3 is TGTGCCAGCAGCCTTTACCTGAATGAAAAACTGTTTTTT. Translating gives CASSLYLNEKLFF.

The genes are TRBV12-3 or TRBV12-4 and TRBJ2-1; D unresolved. The CDR3 covers 13 residues. V dropped 7 bases and J dropped 5 bases, with 12 bases sitting between them. CDR3 amino acids: CASTNVGNNEQFF. The CDR3 nucleotides read TGTGCCAGCACCAATGTGGGGAACAATGAGCAGTTCTTC.

This clonotype appeared once. The chain has TRBV7-6 and TRBJ1-1; no definite D call. Trimming pared 1 base from V and 0 bases from J, leaving 15 bases between. Germline CDR1 and CDR2: SGHVS and FNYEAQ. This CDR3 comprises 17 residues. In DNA, the CDR3 is TGTGCCAGCAGCTTAGGTGCCAGCACACCCATGAACACTGAAGCTTTCTTT. This translates into CASSLGASTPMNTEAFF. Full variable domain (rest looked up from reference TRBV7-6 and TRBJ1-1): GAGVSQSPRYKVTKRGQDVALRCDPISGHVSLYWYRQALGQGPEFLTYFNYEAQQDKSGLPNDRFSAERPEGSISTLTIQRTEQRDSAMYRCASSLGASTPMNTEAFFGQGTRLTVV.

This clonotype was detected many times. The V call is TRBV7-2, the J call TRBJ2-2; 11 bases line up with TRBD1. There are 15 residues in the CDR3. V was pared by 5 bases and J by 7 bases, with 6 bases of the junction left unmatched. CDR1 is SGHTA and CDR2 is FQGNSA in the germline V gene. CDR3 nucleotide sequence: TGTGCCAGCAGCCTAGGGACAGGGGGACGCGGGGAGCTGTTTTTT. Translated: CASSLGTGGRGELFF.

The rearrangement joins TRBV5-1 to TRBJ2-7; D assignment may be TRBD1 or TRBD2 (5 bases each). The germline V and J ends were trimmed by 4 bases and 3 bases, with 17 bases remaining between them. This CDR3 is built from 15 residues. The germline V gene encodes CDR1 SGHRS and CDR2 YFSETQ. The DNA of the CDR3 is TGCGCCAGCAGCCCAAGTGGGGGAGAAGTCTACGAGCAGTACTTC. Translated, it gives CASSPSGGEVYEQYF.

This clonotype showed up just a few times. The genes are TRBV3-1 and TRBJ2-1; 13 bases fit TRBD2. Germline lookup yields CDR1 LGHDT and CDR2 YNNKEL (reference sequence). V gave up 0 bases and J gave up 1 base; unmatched junction bases: 12. This CDR3 region has 21 residues. In DNA, the CDR3 is TGTGCCAGCAGCCAAGATTACGCGCTTTGGACTAGCGGGAGTTCCTACAATGAGCAGTTCTTC. Translating gives CASSQDYALWTSGSSYNEQFF.

This clonotype has a count of ten or more. The rearrangement links TRBV2 to TRBJ1-1; D is unresolved. Germline V gives CDR1 SNHLY, CDR2 FYNNEI. V shed 3 bases and J shed 0 bases, with 8 bases lying between them. The CDR3 covers 14 residues. The CDR3 DNA reads TGTGCCAGCAGTGACAGGTTGGTGAACACTGAAGCTTTCTTT. Residues: CASSDRLVNTEAFF.

This clonotype was counted only a few times. This CDR3 reads CASSLGQSGPLHF. The CDR3 DNA sequence: TGTGCCAGCAGCTTAGGGCAGTCTGGCCCCCTCCACTTT. The chain recombines TRBV7-2 with TRBJ1-6, with unresolved D. V lost 1 base to trimming and J lost 13 bases, with 11 bases between them. CDR1 is SGHTA, CDR2 FQGNSA, per germline. There are 13 residues in the CDR3.

The chain links TRBV6-5 to TRBJ1-1; tentatively, D is TRBD1 (6 bases). Trimming pared 4 bases from V and 1 base from J, leaving 16 bases between. The CDR3 loop spans 16 amino acids. Per the germline V gene, CDR1 is MNHEY and CDR2 is SVGAGI. CDR3 sequence: CASSSFLGAGNTEAFF. CDR3 coding DNA: TGTGCCAGCAGTTCTTTTCTGGGGGCCGGGAACACTGAAGCTTTCTTT.

The V gene is TRBV25-1, the J gene TRBJ2-3, with a possible D match to TRBD1 (5 bases). The CDR3 length is 14 residues. Germline V CDR1 and CDR2: MGHDK, SYGVNS. V was trimmed by 3 bases and J by 3 bases, leaving 10 bases between them. DNA for the CDR3: TGTGCCAGCAGTGATCAGGGTTTAACAGATACGCAGTATTTT. Translating gives CASSDQGLTDTQYF.

The chain recombines TRBV28 with TRBJ2-7; a possible D gene is TRBD1 (6 bases). Germline V gives CDR1 MDHEN, CDR2 SYDVKM. CDR3 size: 13 residues. V was trimmed by 5 bases and J by 2 bases, leaving 10 bases between them. CDR3 in DNA: TGTGCCAGCAGTGGGGACAACCCCTACGAGCAGTACTTC. This gives the protein CASSGDNPYEQYF.

The rearrangement uses TRBV12-3 or TRBV12-4 and TRBJ2-3; maybe TRBD1 (5 bases). Trimming cost V 6 bases and J 0 bases, with 10 bases left between them. The CDR3 totals 14 residues. The CDR3 protein is CASRLKGSTDTQYF. In DNA form, the CDR3 reads TGTGCCAGCAGACTCAAGGGGAGCACAGATACGCAGTATTTT.

In this sample, this clonotype turned up a few times. CDR3 amino acids: CASSVGPSGGGETQYF. CDR3 coding DNA: TGTGCCAGCAGCGTAGGGCCTAGCGGAGGGGGAGAGACCCAGTACTTC. V usage is TRBV9 and J usage is TRBJ2-5; a possible D gene is TRBD2 (7 bases). Trimming shortened V by 0 bases and J by 4 bases, and 16 bases separated the two germline ends. The CDR3 runs 16 residues. From germline, CDR1 is SGDLS and CDR2 YYNGEE.

The rearrangement joins TRBV7-8 to TRBJ1-4; tentative D call: TRBD1 (6 bases). The CDR3 has 15 residues. Germline lookup yields CDR1 SGHVS and CDR2 FQNEAQ. Trimming removed 5 bases from V and 2 bases from J, with 12 bases in between. CDR3 in DNA: TGTGCCAGCAGCCTACAGGGTAGGACTAATGAAAAACTGTTTTTT. Translating it yields CASSLQGRTNEKLFF.

The rearrangement uses TRBV7-9 and TRBJ2-1; 8 positions agree with TRBD1. This CDR3 contains 14 residues. Germline trimming cut 4 bases from V and 7 bases from J; bases unmatched to any gene: 6. Germline V CDR1 and CDR2: SEHNR, FQNEAQ (reference sequence). The CDR3 protein is CASSSGYRGNEQFF. CDR3 DNA sequence: TGTGCCAGCAGCTCCGGATACAGGGGGAATGAGCAGTTCTTC.

The sample holds a few counts of this clonotype. The chain couples TRBV4-3 to TRBJ1-2; 7 nucleotides agree with TRBD1. This CDR3 is 19 amino acids long. Germline V CDR1 and CDR2: LGHNA, YSLEER. Trimming at V came to 0 bases and at J to 2 bases, leaving 15 bases not matched to a gene. CDR3 coding DNA: TGCGCCAGCAGCCAAGATCTAGTCCCTACTGACAGGGACAACTATGGCTACACCTTC. This encodes CASSQDLVPTDRDNYGYTF.

The chain combines TRBV20-1 with TRBJ1-1, with a possible D match to TRBD1 (5 bases). This CDR3 has 13 amino acids. Germline lookup yields CDR1 DFQATT and CDR2 SNEGSKA (reference sequence). The DNA for the CDR3 is TGCAGCAGACAGCGCTCGGGAAGCACTGAAGCTTTCTTT. Residues: CSRQRSGSTEAFF.

This clonotype was seen repeatedly, ten times or more. This chain uses TRBV2 with TRBJ2-7; 10 nucleotides match TRBD2. CDR1 and CDR2 (germline): SNHLY, FYNNEI. V gave up 4 bases and J gave up 7 bases; unmatched junction bases: 7. The CDR3 is 14 amino acids. The CDR3 reads CASSGGSGGREQYF. The CDR3 DNA reads as TGTGCCAGCAGTGGAGGTAGCGGGGGGCGGGAGCAGTACTTC.

This sequence joins TRBV30 and TRBJ2-2; D possibly corresponds to TRBD1 (5 bases). The CDR3 contains 14 residues. Deletions cut 2 bases from V and 3 bases from J, with 10 bases between. Germline loops: CDR1 GTSNPN, CDR2 SVGIG (reference sequence). The CDR3 DNA is TGTGCCTGGAGTTACGACAGTTACACCGGGGAGCTGTTTTTT. Translating gives CAWSYDSYTGELFF.

This clonotype was found many times. The chain couples TRBV12-3 or TRBV12-4 to TRBJ2-5; TRBD1 agrees at 8 bases. This CDR3 has 13 amino acids. The trim removed 6 bases at V and 7 bases at J, leaving 7 bases unmatched. CDR3 bases: TGTGCCAGCAGGCCGACAGGGGCGGTGACCCAGTACTTC. It codes for CASRPTGAVTQYF.

This clonotype was detected only a few times. V gene TRBV5-1 combines with J gene TRBJ2-2, with D possibly TRBD1 on 6 matching bases. This CDR3 spans 14 amino acids. Per germline, CDR1 SGHRS and CDR2 YFSETQ. The V and J ends lost 1 base and 4 bases respectively, with 8 bases between them. In DNA form, the CDR3 reads TGCGCCAGCAGCTTGTTGGGGGCCACCGGGGAGCTGTTTTTT. This encodes CASSLLGATGELFF.

The gene calls are TRBV4-1 and TRBJ2-5, with D possibly matching TRBD2 (7 bases). Germline V gene lookup returns CDR1 MGHRA and CDR2 YSYEKL. The CDR3 length is 15 residues. V lost 6 bases, J lost 5 bases, and 19 bases lay in between. CDR3 sequence reads: CASSTPGGVLETQYF. The CDR3 DNA reads TGCGCCAGCAGTACGCCGGGGGGCGTCCTCGAGACCCAGTACTTC.

The V call is TRBV14, the J call TRBJ2-3, with 9 bases identical to TRBD2. This CDR3 contains 16 residues. V was pared by 2 bases and J by 6 bases, with 9 bases of the junction left unmatched. In germline, CDR1 is SGHDN, CDR2 FVKESK. The DNA for the CDR3 is TGTGCCAGCAGCCAACGGGGGACTAGCTTCAGTGATACGCAGTATTTT. Protein product: CASSQRGTSFSDTQYF.

The chain has TRBV6-5 and TRBJ2-6; D call uncertain. CDR3 length equals 18 residues. Per germline, CDR1 MNHEY and CDR2 SVGAGI. Deletions cut 0 bases from V and 0 bases from J, with 12 bases between. Here the CDR3 DNA reads TGTGCCAGCAGTTACTCGATTACGGTCCCCTCTGGGGCCAACGTCCTGACTTTC. Protein: CASSYSITVPSGANVLTF.

The chain combines TRBV7-2 with TRBJ2-1; D is perhaps TRBD1 (6 bases). The CDR3 contains 15 residues. V lost 4 bases and J lost 5, with 15 bases in between. Germline CDR1 and CDR2: SGHTA and FQGNSA. The CDR3 nucleotides are TGTGCCAGCAGCTCGGCCGGGACAAATAACAATGAGCAGTTCTTC. It translates to CASSSAGTNNNEQFF.

The rearrangement uses TRBV5-1 and TRBJ2-7, with 7 bases matching TRBD1. V lost 2 bases, J lost 2 bases, and 4 bases stayed unmatched. The CDR3 totals 14 residues. Germline values: CDR1 SGHRS, CDR2 YFSETQ. Here the CDR3 reads CASSLQGPTYEQYF. CDR3 DNA: TGCGCCAGCAGCTTACAGGGGCCGACCTACGAGCAGTACTTC.

The CDR3: CASSIDSSYNSPLHF. DNA for the CDR3: TGTGCCAGCAGCATAGACAGCTCCTATAATTCACCCCTCCACTTT. The genes are TRBV7-2 and TRBJ1-6; tentative D call: TRBD1 (5 bases). CDR1 is SGHTA and CDR2 is FQGNSA in the germline V gene. With 5 bases removed from V and 0 bases from J, the gap between germline ends came to 8 bases. The CDR3 loop spans 15 amino acids.